This T cell receptor beta chain originates from a study of tumor and adjacent non-tumor tissue in lung cancer. A remark on this clonotype: An end of the junction differs from the germline gene, which may be a read error.

RNA was extracted from bulk tissue without any cell sorting. TCRbeta libraries were built with three rounds of nested PCR, modified from ARM-PCR. MiXCR was run by TCRdb on the multiplex PCR reads, yielding one entry per CDR3 protein. The table lists tens of thousands of distinct CDR3 sequences, roughly three fifths of them singletons. The CDR3 runs to 17 residues. Germline CDR1 SGHNT, CDR2 YENEEA. This receptor was identified in a man in his forties or fifties with non-small cell lung cancer. The chain has TRBV11-3 and TRBJ2-3, with TRBD2 matching over 14 bases. What was sequenced was lung tumor tissue. CDR3 in DNA: TGTACCAGCAGCCAAGGGACTAGCGGGAGTATCGTAGATACGCAGTATTTT. Its translation: CTSSQGTSGSIVDTQYF.